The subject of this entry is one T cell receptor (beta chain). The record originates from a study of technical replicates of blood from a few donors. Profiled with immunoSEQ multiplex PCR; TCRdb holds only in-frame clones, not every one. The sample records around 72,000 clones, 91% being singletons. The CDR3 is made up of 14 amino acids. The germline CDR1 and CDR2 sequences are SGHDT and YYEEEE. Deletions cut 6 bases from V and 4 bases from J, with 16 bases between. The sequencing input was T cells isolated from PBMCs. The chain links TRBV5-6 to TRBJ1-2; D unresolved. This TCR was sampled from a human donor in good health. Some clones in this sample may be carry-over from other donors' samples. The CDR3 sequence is CASTPLGDSYGYTF. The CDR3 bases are TGTGCCAGCACACCCTTGGGCGATAGCTATGGCTACACCTTC.